The rows below give T cell receptor beta chains drawn from one sample of a study of shared clonotypes between healthy human individuals. The repertoire was sequenced with immunoSEQ multiplex PCR; TCRdb's copy has only in-frame clones and lacks some. Here the sample spans about 2 million clones, about 94% being singletons. The sequenced sample was naive CD8+ T cells sorted from blood. These receptors were obtained from a man between 18 and 29 years old in good health. CDR3s include the opening cysteine and the closing phenylalanine or tryptophan. A D gene is named only where the DNA matches it firmly. Some rows mark clone size as missing; the rest say once, few, many or name a class of expanded clone.

NA,NA,TRBV6-6,TRBJ2-7,CASSYSPLSGSYEQYF,TGTGCCAGCAGTTACTCGCCCCTCTCTGGCTCCTACGAGCAGTACTTC
NA,NA,TRBV7-9,TRBJ2-5,CASSPSLRGETQYF,TGTGCCAGCAGCCCCTCCCTGCGAGGGGAGACCCAGTACTTC
TRBD2,NA,TRBV4-1,TRBJ2-1,CASSHQLAGERDEQFF,TGCGCCAGCAGCCATCAGTTAGCGGGAGAAAGGGATGAGCAGTTCTTC
NA,NA,TRBV30,TRBJ2-3,CAWSDGRGTDTQYF,TGTGCCTGGAGTGACGGGAGAGGTACAGATACGCAGTATTTT
NA,NA,TRBV19,TRBJ1-2,CASSIDGTGIYGYTF,TGTGCCAGTAGTATAGATGGAACAGGGATCTATGGCTACACCTTC
NA,NA,TRBV27,TRBJ2-7,CASSFPSGEQYF,TGTGCCAGCAGTTTCCCGTCCGGCGAGCAGTACTTC
NA,NA,TRBV4-3,TRBJ2-1,CASSQDTSASSYNEQFF,TGCGCCAGCAGCCAAGACACCAGCGCGAGCTCCTACAATGAGCAGTTCTTC
TRBD2,NA,TRBV5-4,TRBJ2-1,CASSFGLAGGKEQFF,TGTGCCAGCAGCTTCGGACTAGCGGGAGGGAAAGAGCAGTTCTTC
NA,NA,TRBV30,TRBJ2-1,CAWTFGGATYNEQFF,TGTGCCTGGACGTTCGGCGGAGCTACCTACAATGAGCAGTTCTTC
NA,once,TRBV6-1,TRBJ2-5,CASSEGLMQETQYF,TGTGCCAGCAGTGAAGGGCTGATGCAAGAGACCCAGTACTTC
TRBD1,NA,TRBV9,TRBJ1-6,CASSVTLRGPGKSPLHF,TGTGCCAGCAGCGTTACCCTAAGGGGGCCCGGGAAGTCACCCCTCCACTTT
TRBD1,NA,TRBV2,TRBJ1-6,CASRSNRGLNSPLHF,TGTGCCAGCAGATCGAACAGGGGTTTGAATTCACCCCTCCACTTT
NA,NA,TRBV10-3,TRBJ2-2,CAIRDKNTGELFF,TGTGCCATCCGGGACAAGAACACCGGGGAGCTGTTTTTT
TRBD1,NA,TRBV6-5,TRBJ1-1,CASSLLEEGATEAFF,TGTGCCAGCAGCCTACTGGAGGAGGGGGCCACTGAAGCTTTCTTT
NA,NA,TRBV27,TRBJ2-5,CASRNRVGETQYF,TGTGCCAGCAGGAACAGGGTGGGAGAGACCCAGTACTTC
NA,NA,TRBV4-2,TRBJ1-2,CASSQDSPGNYGYTF,TGTGCCAGCAGCCAAGACTCCCCTGGAAACTATGGCTACACCTTC
NA,NA,TRBV4-1,TRBJ2-1,CASSRIDSIQFF,TGCGCCAGCAGCCGCATCGACAGTATCCAGTTCTTC
NA,NA,TRBV5-1,TRBJ2-7,CASSLGPGQIYEQYF,TGCGCCAGCAGCTTGGGGCCCGGACAGATCTACGAGCAGTACTTC
TRBD2,NA,TRBV27,TRBJ2-1,CASSPSGGALYNEQFF,TGTGCCAGCAGTCCAAGCGGGGGGGCCCTCTACAATGAGCAGTTCTTC
NA,NA,TRBV5-1,TRBJ2-7,CASSVESFSYEQYF,TGCGCCAGCAGCGTGGAATCATTTTCCTACGAGCAGTACTTC
NA,NA,TRBV2,TRBJ2-5,CASSEVPTGPRETQYF,TGTGCCAGCAGTGAAGTGCCGACAGGTCCGCGGGAGACCCAGTACTTC
NA,NA,TRBV4-3,TRBJ2-2,CASSQEGTLLGELFF,TGCGCCAGCAGCCAAGAGGGGACCCTCCTGGGGGAGCTGTTTTTT
TRBD2,NA,TRBV25-1,TRBJ2-3,CASSEGTSGGPDTQYF,TGTGCCAGCAGTGAGGGGACTAGCGGGGGTCCAGATACGCAGTATTTT
NA,NA,TRBV27,TRBJ2-2,CASRKRGADTGELFF,TGTGCCAGCAGGAAGAGGGGCGCGGACACCGGGGAGCTGTTTTTT